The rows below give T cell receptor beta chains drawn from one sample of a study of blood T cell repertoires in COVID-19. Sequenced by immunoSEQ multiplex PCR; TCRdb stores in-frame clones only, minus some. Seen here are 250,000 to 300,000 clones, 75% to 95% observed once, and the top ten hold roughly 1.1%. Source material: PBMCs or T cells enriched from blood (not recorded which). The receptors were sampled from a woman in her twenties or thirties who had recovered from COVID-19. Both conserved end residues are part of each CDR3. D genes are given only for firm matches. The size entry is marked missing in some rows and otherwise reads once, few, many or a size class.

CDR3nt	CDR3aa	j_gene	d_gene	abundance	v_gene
TGTGCCAGCAGCCCATGGACTAGCGGGACTGGGGCCAACGTCCTGACTTTC	CASSPWTSGTGANVLTF	TRBJ2-6	TRBD2	-	TRBV7-6
TGTGCCAGCAGCTCGGGACAGGGGGCCCTGAATGGCTACACCTTC	CASSSGQGALNGYTF	TRBJ1-2	TRBD1	few	TRBV7-6
TGTGCCTGGAGTGTACTCCTTCGTTCTTTTAGCGGGAGTGGCGGGGAGCTGTTTTTT	CAWSVLLRSFSGSGGELFF	TRBJ2-2	TRBD2	-	TRBV30
TGTGCCAGCAGCTTGGAATGGGGCTTGTATCAGCCCCAGCATTTT	CASSLEWGLYQPQHF	TRBJ1-5	-	-	TRBV7-2
TGCGCCAGCAGCTTGGGACTAGCGGGAGCCCAGATCTACGAGCAGTACTTC	CASSLGLAGAQIYEQYF	TRBJ2-7	TRBD2	-	TRBV5-1
TGTGCCAGCAGCACCAAGGAGGGGGGGACCTATAATTCACCCCTCCACTTT	CASSTKEGGTYNSPLHF	TRBJ1-6	-	-	TRBV7-6
TGCGCCAGCAGCTTGGTGGGAGCGTCCTACAATGAGCAGTTCTTC	CASSLVGASYNEQFF	TRBJ2-1	-	-	TRBV5-1
TGTGCCAGCAGCTCGGGACAGGCTTACTATGGCTACACCTTC	CASSSGQAYYGYTF	TRBJ1-2	TRBD1	-	TRBV9
TGTGCCAGCAGTTACTCGAACAGAGACAGCAATCAGCCCCAGCATTTT	CASSYSNRDSNQPQHF	TRBJ1-5	-	-	TRBV6-6
TGTGCCAGCAGCCAAGATCGGGGGGCCGCAGATACGCAGTATTTT	CASSQDRGAADTQYF	TRBJ2-3	-	-	TRBV14
TGTGCCAGAAGCTTCGGGATACGTTCTGGAAACACCATATATTTT	CARSFGIRSGNTIYF	TRBJ1-3	-	-	TRBV5-3
TGTGCCAGCAGCCCCCTTGCGGTGGGGGGCTACAATGAGCAGTTCTTC	CASSPLAVGGYNEQFF	TRBJ2-1	-	-	TRBV6-2/TRBV6-3
TGTGCCAGCAGCCCGGGGACAGATGGAGCCCTCCACTTT	CASSPGTDGALHF	TRBJ1-6	TRBD1	-	TRBV14
TGTGCCAGTCTCCGGGACAGGGTTGAAGTAGCTGCCGGCTACACCTTC	CASLRDRVEVAAGYTF	TRBJ1-2	TRBD1	-	TRBV6-6
TGCAGTGCTAGAGAGGCAGCTGAAGCTTTCTTT	CSAREAAEAFF	TRBJ1-1	-	-	TRBV20-1
TGTGCCAGCAAAAAGCGGGAGGGAGGCTACGAGCAGTACTTC	CASKKREGGYEQYF	TRBJ2-7	TRBD2	-	TRBV6-5
TGTGCCAGCAGCTTAGGACTAGCGGGGGGCAATGAGCAGTTCTTC	CASSLGLAGGNEQFF	TRBJ2-1	TRBD2	-	TRBV11-2
TGTGCCAGCAGTTTAGCCCGGACAGGGGGGGAAGAAAAACTGTTTTTT	CASSLARTGGEEKLFF	TRBJ1-4	TRBD1	-	TRBV28
TGTGCCAGCAGTGAGGAGTACGAGCAGTACTTC	CASSEEYEQYF	TRBJ2-7	-	few	TRBV6-1
TGTGCCAGCAGCTTGGTCAGGGAGGGAAACGAGCAGTACTTC	CASSLVREGNEQYF	TRBJ2-7	TRBD2	-	TRBV5-5
TGTGCCAGCAGCTTAGATCGCTCTAGCGGGACCCTTGGGGCCAACGTCCTGACTTTC	CASSLDRSSGTLGANVLTF	TRBJ2-6	TRBD2	-	TRBV11-2
TGTGCCAGCAGCCAATTTGGGGCGGGAGAACAAGAGACCCAGTACTTC	CASSQFGAGEQETQYF	TRBJ2-5	TRBD2	-	TRBV3-1/TRBV3-2
TGCAGCGGTGCCTCGGTCAATGAGCAGTTCTTC	CSGASVNEQFF	TRBJ2-1	-	-	TRBV29-1